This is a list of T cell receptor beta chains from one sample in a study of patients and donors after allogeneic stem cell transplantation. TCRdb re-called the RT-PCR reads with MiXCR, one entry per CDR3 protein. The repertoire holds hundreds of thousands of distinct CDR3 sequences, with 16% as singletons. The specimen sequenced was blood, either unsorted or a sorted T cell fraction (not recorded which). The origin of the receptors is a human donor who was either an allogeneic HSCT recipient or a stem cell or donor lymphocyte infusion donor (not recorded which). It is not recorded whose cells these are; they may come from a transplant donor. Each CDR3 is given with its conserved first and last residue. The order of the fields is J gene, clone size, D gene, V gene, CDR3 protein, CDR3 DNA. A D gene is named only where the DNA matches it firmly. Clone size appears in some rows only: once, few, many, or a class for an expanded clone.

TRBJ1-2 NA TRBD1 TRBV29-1 CSVPGDRPSYYGYTF TGCAGCGTCCCCGGGGACAGGCCCAGCTATTATGGCTACACCTTC
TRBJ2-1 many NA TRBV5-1 CASSMPRVYNEQFF TGCGCCAGCAGCATGCCTCGAGTTTACAATGAGCAGTTCTTC
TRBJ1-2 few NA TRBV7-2 CASSPEGGYGYTF TGTGCCAGCAGCCCCGAGGGAGGCTATGGCTACACCTTC
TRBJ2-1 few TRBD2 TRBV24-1 CATSDSGLAGFNEQFF TGTGCCACCAGTGATTCGGGACTAGCGGGTTTCAATGAGCAGTTCTTC
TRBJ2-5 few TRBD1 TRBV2 CASSLRQGARPETQYF TGTGCCAGCAGTCTTCGACAGGGGGCGAGACCAGAGACCCAGTACTTC
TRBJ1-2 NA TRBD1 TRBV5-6 CASSLDARGRIGYTF TGTGCCAGCAGCTTGGATGCCAGGGGGCGCATAGGCTACACCTTC
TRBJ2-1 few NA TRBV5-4 CASSFPGMNEQFF TGTGCCAGCAGCTTTCCGGGAATGAATGAGCAGTTCTTC
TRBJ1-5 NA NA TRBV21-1 CASSKANHSNQPQHF TGTGCCAGCAGCAAAGCGAACCATAGCAATCAGCCCCAGCATTTT
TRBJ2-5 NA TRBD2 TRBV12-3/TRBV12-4 CASSPGGRGTQYF TGTGCCAGCAGCCCCGGCGGGAGGGGGACCCAGTACTTC
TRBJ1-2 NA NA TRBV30 CAWKTGLNANYGYTF TGTGCCTGGAAAACAGGGTTAAATGCTAACTATGGCTACACCTTC
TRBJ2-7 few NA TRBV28 CASSRPRGAPYEQYF TGTGCCAGCAGCCGCCCGCGCGGAGCCCCCTACGAGCAGTACTTC
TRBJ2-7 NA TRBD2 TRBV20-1 CSAYSGGPSYEQYF TGCAGTGCTTATAGCGGGGGCCCCTCCTACGAGCAGTACTTC
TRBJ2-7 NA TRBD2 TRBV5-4 CASREAGAGTYEQYF TGTGCCAGCAGGGAAGCGGGAGCAGGAACCTACGAGCAGTACTTC
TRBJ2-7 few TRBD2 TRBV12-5 CASGFGGSSYEQYF TGTGCTAGTGGTTTCGGCGGGAGCTCCTACGAGCAGTACTTC
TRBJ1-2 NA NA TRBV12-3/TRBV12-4 CASSPRKTARNYGYTF TGTGCCAGCAGTCCAAGGAAAACGGCGCGGAACTATGGCTACACCTTC
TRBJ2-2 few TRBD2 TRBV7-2 CASSLQLAAGELFF TGTGCCAGCAGCTTACAACTAGCGGCCGGGGAGCTGTTTTTT
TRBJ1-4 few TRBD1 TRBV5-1 CASSFDRGGEKLFF TGCGCCAGCAGCTTTGACAGGGGTGGTGAAAAACTGTTTTTT